This T cell receptor (beta chain) emerged from a study of OX40 agonist ivuxolimab in advanced cancers. Data came from immunoSEQ multiplex PCR; TCRdb stores just in-frame clones and leaves some out. The table lists fewer than 40,000 clones, more than 70% of them singletons, with 20% to 25% in the top ten. This CDR3 region has 14 residues. With 0 bases removed from V and 1 base from J, the gap between germline ends came to 7 bases. Per the germline V gene, CDR1 is SGHRS and CDR2 is YFSETQ. The origin of this receptor is an adult with an advanced solid tumor such as melanoma, head and neck, liver or kidney cancer. The rearrangement links TRBV5-1 to TRBJ2-5; the D is unclear. Source: CD4+ or CD8+ T cells sorted from blood, taken in a trial of the OX40 agonist ivuxolimab. Here the CDR3 reads CASSLARFQETQYF. CDR3 DNA sequence: TGCGCCAGCAGCTTGGCCAGGTTCCAAGAGACCCAGTACTTC. Complete variable domain (other parts from reference TRBV5-1 and TRBJ2-5): KAGVTQTPRYLIKTRGQQVTLSCSPISGHRSVSWYQQTPGQGLQFLFEYFSETQRNKGNFPGRFSGRQFSNSRSEMNVSTLELGDSALYLCASSLARFQETQYFGPGTRLLVL.